This T cell receptor (beta chain) was identified during a study of blood T cell repertoires in COVID-19. As for the study in general: Sources were T cells, B-cell-depleted T cells, or PBMCs; the material itself was cDNA or gDNA.

The V gene end was trimmed by 8 bases and the J gene end by 0 bases; junction bases not matched to a gene: 8. The CDR3 totals 15 residues. The germline CDR1 and CDR2 sequences are LNHDA and SQIVND (reference sequence). The study recruited people aged about 18 to 95 years across roughly 23 US areas. The study assigned cohorts using participant-reported clinical history. Some clones are missing from TCRdb's copy, which holds only in-frame ones; the method was immunoSEQ multiplex PCR. Among about 270,000 clones listed, about nine tenths were seen once. This receptor was obtained from a woman aged 30 to 39 with acute COVID-19. This chain links TRBV19 with TRBJ1-2; 8 positions agree with TRBD1. Sequencing was performed on PBMCs or T cells enriched from blood (not recorded which). The CDR3 is CASSGQVTANYGYTF. The CDR3, as DNA: TGTGCCAGTTCGGGACAGGTGACAGCTAACTATGGCTACACCTTC. Together with reference TRBV19 and TRBJ1-2, the CDR3 gives the full variable domain: DGGITQSPKYLFRKEGQNVTLSCEQNLNHDAMYWYRQDPGQGLRLIYYSQIVNDFQKGDIAEGYSVSREKKESFPLTVTSAQKNPTAFYLCASSGQVTANYGYTFGSGTRLTVV.